The entry below describes one TCR beta chain. As yet, its antigen is unknown. The sample originates from a study of T cell responses to AZD1222 COVID-19 vaccine. The table came from immunoSEQ multiplex PCR; TCRdb's copy has only in-frame clones and leaves some out. The sample yields roughly 200,000 clones, 85% to 95% seen once. General study findings and limits: Donors were chiefly white British, with a greater number of females, and clonal diversity was perhaps underestimated.

This receptor was obtained from an adult who received the MenACWY meningococcal vaccine as a control. The source material was peripheral blood, sampled 28 days after the second dose of the MenACWY control vaccine.

The CDR3: CASSLRTGLTGELFF. CDR3 coding DNA: TGTGCCAGCAGCTTGAGGACAGGGCTCACCGGGGAGCTGTTTTTT. V usage is TRBV5-4 and J usage is TRBJ2-2; TRBD1 agrees at 8 bases. The trim removed 1 base at V and 4 bases at J, leaving 3 bases unmatched. The CDR3 spans 15 residues. CDR1 and CDR2 (germline): SGHNT, YYREEE (reference sequence).